The 23 T cell receptor beta chains in this list originate from one sample, sequenced in a study of blood T cell repertoires in COVID-19. Data came from immunoSEQ multiplex PCR; TCRdb stores just in-frame clones and leaves some out. Of under 200,000 clones in the sample, just under 85% were seen once. Sequenced: peripheral blood. The receptors originated from a man in his sixties with COVID-19, enrolled during active disease.

The gene calls are TRBV6-5 and TRBJ2-2, with 7 bases lining up with TRBD2. Germline CDR1 MNHEY, CDR2 SVGAGI. With V trimmed by 10 bases and J by 7 bases, 9 bases remained unmatched. The CDR3 has 13 amino acids. The CDR3 spells CATGQGGFGELFF. CDR3 in DNA: TGTGCCACTGGGCAGGGAGGGTTCGGGGAGCTGTTTTTT.

The rearrangement joins TRBV9 to TRBJ2-7; D is perhaps TRBD2 (5 bases). The CDR3 consists of 15 residues. Germline lookup yields CDR1 SGDLS and CDR2 YYNGEE. The V end lost 0 bases, the J end lost 7 bases, and 17 bases lay between the germline ends. CDR3 sequence reads: CASSVENGMEMEQYF. CDR3 nucleotide sequence: TGTGCCAGCAGCGTAGAAAACGGGATGGAGATGGAGCAGTACTTC.

This chain connects TRBV5-1 to TRBJ2-4; D remains unclear. The CDR3 extends over 14 amino acids. CDR1 SGHRS and CDR2 YFSETQ come from the germline V gene. Trimming removed 0 bases at V and 0 bases at J, with 4 bases between. The CDR3 loop is CASSLDIAKNIQYF. Here the CDR3 DNA reads TGCGCCAGCAGCTTGGACATAGCCAAAAACATTCAGTACTTC. Using reference TRBV5-1 and TRBJ2-4 for the parts outside the CDR3, the full variable domain is KAGVTQTPRYLIKTRGQQVTLSCSPISGHRSVSWYQQTPGQGLQFLFEYFSETQRNKGNFPGRFSGRQFSNSRSEMNVSTLELGDSALYLCASSLDIAKNIQYFGAGTRLSVL.

V gene TRBV11-2 combines with J gene TRBJ2-7; D is possibly TRBD1 (6 bases). The CDR3 has 17 residues. Germline V CDR1 and CDR2: SGHAT, FQNNGV. V lost 6 bases, J lost 0 bases, and 21 bases lay in between. The CDR3 sequence: CASSPDDRNYFSYEQYF. The CDR3 DNA sequence: TGTGCCAGCAGTCCAGATGACAGGAACTATTTCTCCTACGAGCAGTACTTC. The complete variable domain, with remaining parts taken from reference TRBV11-2 and TRBJ2-7, reads EAGVAQSPRYKIIEKRQSVAFWCNPISGHATLYWYQQILGQGPKLLIQFQNNGVVDDSQLPKDRFSAERLKGVDSTLKIQPAKLEDSAVYLCASSPDDRNYFSYEQYFGPGTRLTVT.

The DNA of the CDR3 is TGTGCCAGCAGTGAACAGGGGTACACTGAAGCTTTCTTT. Its translation: CASSEQGYTEAFF. This chain connects TRBV6-1 to TRBJ1-1, with D perhaps TRBD1 (6 bases). The CDR3 spans 13 residues. Germline assignment: CDR1 MNHNS and CDR2 SASEGT. V gave up 2 bases and J gave up 3 bases, with 7 bases separating them.

The V gene is TRBV25-1, the J gene TRBJ1-2, with D possibly being TRBD1 (5 bases). V lost 6 bases, J lost 3 bases, and 11 bases lay in between. Germline V lookup: CDR1 MGHDK, CDR2 SYGVNS. This CDR3 region has 13 residues. CDR3: CASSAGGHYGYTF. The CDR3 DNA reads as TGTGCCAGCAGCGCCGGGGGACACTATGGCTACACCTTC.

The chain carries TRBV9 and TRBJ2-7; D may be TRBD2 (5 bases). The germline V and J ends were trimmed by 4 bases and 5 bases, with 16 bases remaining between them. This CDR3 spans 14 amino acids. CDR1 is SGDLS, CDR2 YYNGEE, per germline. In DNA, the CDR3 is TGTGCCAGCAGCAAGGAGGCCCGCGCCCACGAGCAGTACTTC. Encoded protein: CASSKEARAHEQYF.

The chain uses TRBV7-9 and TRBJ1-2, with 8 positions matching TRBD1. CDR1 SEHNR and CDR2 FQNEAQ come from the germline V gene (reference sequence). The junction had 5 bases not matched to a gene; V was cut back by 7 bases and J by 7 bases. This CDR3 contains 12 residues. CDR3 sequence (DNA): TGTGCCAGCACTCAGACAGGGGTTGGCTACACCTTC. Protein sequence: CASTQTGVGYTF.

V is TRBV6-4 and J is TRBJ1-1, with TRBD1 as a possible D gene (6 bases). The germline V gene encodes CDR1 MRHNA and CDR2 SNTAGT. This CDR3 is 13 amino acids long. V gave up 8 bases and J gave up 3 bases, with 13 bases separating them. The CDR3 protein is CASGYRDHTEAFF. CDR3 sequence (DNA): TGTGCCAGCGGATACAGGGACCACACTGAAGCTTTCTTT.

In this sample, this clone turned up a few times. The V call is TRBV5-1, the J call TRBJ2-1, with D possibly being TRBD2 (6 bases). Per the germline V gene, CDR1 is SGHRS and CDR2 is YFSETQ. Trimming stripped 4 bases from V and 9 bases from J, with 23 bases between. The CDR3 is 16 amino acids. The CDR3 here is CASSPGRDSVDGEQFF. In DNA, the CDR3 is TGCGCCAGCAGCCCTGGCCGGGACTCGGTTGATGGTGAGCAGTTCTTC.

The gene calls are TRBV19 and TRBJ1-2; TRBD1 matches at 8 bases. From germline, CDR1 is LNHDA and CDR2 SQIVND (reference sequence). The CDR3 has 17 residues. Trimming took 5 bases from V and 1 from J; bases not matched to a gene: 12. CDR3 protein: CASSPGTGKGGNYGYTF. The CDR3 coding sequence is TGTGCCAGTAGTCCCGGGACAGGAAAAGGGGGTAACTATGGCTACACCTTC.

The table lists this clone with a few counts. The chain employs TRBV2 and TRBJ1-1; no clear D. The germline CDR1 and CDR2 sequences are SNHLY and FYNNEI. The length of the CDR3 is 13 residues. The V gene lost 4 bases and the J gene lost 1 base, with 7 bases spanning the gap. The CDR3 sequence is CASSGEWNTEAFF. The CDR3 coding sequence is TGTGCCAGCAGTGGAGAATGGAACACTGAAGCTTTCTTT.

V usage is TRBV7-8 and J usage is TRBJ2-7; perhaps TRBD1 as D (6 bases). Germline-derived CDR1 and CDR2 are SGHVS and FQNEAQ. Trimming took 1 base from V and 1 from J, leaving 14 bases between them. The CDR3 runs 16 residues. CDR3: CASSLVDRRGSYEQYF. Here the CDR3 DNA reads TGTGCCAGCAGCTTAGTTGACAGAAGGGGGTCCTACGAGCAGTACTTC. Combining the CDR3 with reference TRBV7-8 and TRBJ2-7 gives the whole variable domain GAGVSQSPRYKVAKRGQDVALRCDPISGHVSLFWYQQALGQGPEFLTYFQNEAQLDKSGLPSDRFFAERPEGSVSTLKIQRTQQEDSAVYLCASSLVDRRGSYEQYFGPGTRLTVT.

The chain carries TRBV6-5 and TRBJ1-5, with D unclear. The germline gives CDR1 MNHEY, CDR2 SVGAGI. Trimming stripped 0 bases from V and 0 bases from J, with 6 bases between. This CDR3 has 15 residues. CDR3 sequence: CASSYSHPSNQPQHF. CDR3 coding DNA: TGTGCCAGCAGTTACTCACACCCTAGCAATCAGCCCCAGCATTTT.

The chain is built from TRBV7-9 and TRBJ2-1, with TRBD1 matching over 8 bases. The V gene's germline CDR1 is SEHNR and CDR2 FQNEAQ (reference sequence). V lost 5 bases, J lost 8 bases, and 14 bases stayed unmatched. The CDR3 is 16 amino acids. For the CDR3, the DNA is TGTGCCAGCAGCCTGCAGGGACAGGTAGAAGGCGATGAGCAGTTCTTC. Its protein product is CASSLQGQVEGDEQFF.

The count of this clone is one. This chain connects TRBV27 to TRBJ2-1; perhaps TRBD1 as D (6 bases). V was cut by 3 bases and J by 9 bases, with 15 bases left in between. This CDR3 comprises 14 residues. CDR1 and CDR2 (germline): MNHEY, SMNVEV (reference sequence). The CDR3 DNA follows: TGTGCCAGCAGTTTCGTCAGGGGAAGAGGTGAGCAGTTCTTC. It translates to CASSFVRGRGEQFF.

V is TRBV5-1 and J is TRBJ2-7; maybe TRBD2 (5 bases). V gave up 1 base and J gave up 3 bases, with 11 bases separating them. Germline assignment: CDR1 SGHRS and CDR2 YFSETQ. The CDR3 consists of 14 residues. The CDR3 spells CASSLTGLGYEQYF. For the CDR3, the DNA is TGCGCCAGCAGCTTGACGGGGTTGGGCTACGAGCAGTACTTC.

This chain joins TRBV19 and TRBJ1-2; 8 bases line up with TRBD1. From germline, CDR1 is LNHDA and CDR2 SQIVND (reference sequence). The CDR3 runs 15 residues. Unmatched junction bases numbered 12, after V lost 6 bases and J lost 6 bases. The CDR3 coding sequence is TGTGCCAGTAGCTCTCCTCGGACAGGGAAGGATGGCTACACCTTC. Protein: CASSSPRTGKDGYTF. Based on the CDR3 plus reference TRBV19 and TRBJ1-2, the full variable domain is DGGITQSPKYLFRKEGQNVTLSCEQNLNHDAMYWYRQDPGQGLRLIYYSQIVNDFQKGDIAEGYSVSREKKESFPLTVTSAQKNPTAFYLCASSSPRTGKDGYTFGSGTRLTVV.

This chain connects TRBV5-4 to TRBJ1-2; the D is unclear. Trimming cost V 0 bases and J 7 bases, with 7 bases left between them. Germline V CDR1 and CDR2: SGHNT, YYREEE (reference sequence). The CDR3 covers 12 residues. The CDR3 bases are TGTGCCAGCAGCTTGGAAGAAGCTGGCTACACCTTC. This encodes CASSLEEAGYTF. Looking up the rest from reference TRBV5-4 and TRBJ1-2 gives the full variable domain: ETGVTQSPTHLIKTRGQQVTLRCSSQSGHNTVSWYQQALGQGPQFIFQYYREEENGRGNFPPRFSGLQFPNYSSELNVNALELDDSALYLCASSLEEAGYTFGSGTRLTVV.

This chain uses TRBV4-2 with TRBJ2-1; tentative D call: TRBD1 (5 bases). The CDR3 contains 15 residues. Germline CDR1 reads LGHNA; CDR2 reads YNFKEQ. Trimming left V 0 bases short and J 7 bases short, with 13 bases between. CDR3 loop: CASSQDMGRRNEQFF. In DNA form, the CDR3 reads TGTGCCAGCAGCCAAGATATGGGGCGAAGAAATGAGCAGTTCTTC.

The chain links TRBV18 to TRBJ1-1; TRBD1 is a possible D gene (6 bases). The CDR3 has 14 amino acids. The V end lost 6 bases, the J end lost 1 base, and 12 bases lay between the germline ends. Germline CDR1 is KGHSH and CDR2 is LQKENI. CDR3 region: CASSKQGGNTEAFF. The CDR3 DNA reads TGTGCCAGCTCGAAACAGGGTGGGAACACTGAAGCTTTCTTT.

The chain is built from TRBV19 and TRBJ1-4, with 7 positions matching TRBD1. This CDR3 has 17 amino acids. In germline, CDR1 is LNHDA, CDR2 SQIVND (reference sequence). The V segment lost 7 bases and the J segment 0 bases; nucleotides outside the gene matches: 11. CDR3: CASTPQQGRATNEKLFF. DNA for the CDR3: TGTGCCAGTACCCCCCAACAGGGGCGAGCAACTAATGAAAAACTGTTTTTT.

This clone was seen more than once but under ten times. The chain uses TRBV29-1 and TRBJ1-2, with TRBD1 matching 9 bases. The junction had 10 bases not matched to a gene; V was cut back by 2 bases and J by 6 bases. Germline assignment: CDR1 SQVTM and CDR2 ANQGSEA. CDR3 size: 15 residues. Written as DNA, the CDR3 is TGCAGCGTTGAACCTCGCGGACAGGGGTTAAATGGCTACACCTTC. It encodes CSVEPRGQGLNGYTF.